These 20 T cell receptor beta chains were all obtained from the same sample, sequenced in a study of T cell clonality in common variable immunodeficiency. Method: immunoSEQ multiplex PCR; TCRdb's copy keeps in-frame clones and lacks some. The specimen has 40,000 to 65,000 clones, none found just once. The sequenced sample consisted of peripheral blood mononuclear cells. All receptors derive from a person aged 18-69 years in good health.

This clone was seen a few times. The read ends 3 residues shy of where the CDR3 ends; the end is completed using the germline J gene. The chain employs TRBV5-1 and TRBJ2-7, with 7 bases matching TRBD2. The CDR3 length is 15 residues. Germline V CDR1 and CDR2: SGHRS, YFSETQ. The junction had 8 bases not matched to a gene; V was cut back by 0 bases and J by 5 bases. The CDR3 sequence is CASSLARGSQDEQYF. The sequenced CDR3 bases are TGCGCCAGCAGCTTGGCACGCGGGAGTCAAGACGAG.

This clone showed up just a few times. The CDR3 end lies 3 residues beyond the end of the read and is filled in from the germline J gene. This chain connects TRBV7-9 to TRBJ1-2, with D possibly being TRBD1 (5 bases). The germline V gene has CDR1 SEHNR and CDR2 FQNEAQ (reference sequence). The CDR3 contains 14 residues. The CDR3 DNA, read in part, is TGTGCCAGCAGCTTAGGGGGACTTTCCTACGAC. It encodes CASSLGGLSYD. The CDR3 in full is CASSLGGLSYDYTF.

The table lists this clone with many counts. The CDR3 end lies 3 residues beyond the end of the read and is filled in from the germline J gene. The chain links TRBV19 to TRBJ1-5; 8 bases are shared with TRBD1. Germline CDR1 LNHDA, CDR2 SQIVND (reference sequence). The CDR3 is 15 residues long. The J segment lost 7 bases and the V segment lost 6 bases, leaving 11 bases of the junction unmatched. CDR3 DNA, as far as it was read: TGTGCCAGTAGGGGGGGGTCAGGGGGCGGGCAGCCC. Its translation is CASRGGSGGGQP. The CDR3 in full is CASRGGSGGGQPQHF.

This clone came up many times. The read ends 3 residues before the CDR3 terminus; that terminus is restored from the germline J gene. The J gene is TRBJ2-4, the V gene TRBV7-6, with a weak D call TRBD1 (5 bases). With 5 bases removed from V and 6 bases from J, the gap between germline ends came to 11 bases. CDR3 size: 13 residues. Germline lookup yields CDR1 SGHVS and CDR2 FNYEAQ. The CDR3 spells CASSPGSANIQYF. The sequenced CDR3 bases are TGTGCCAGCAGCCCAGGGTCGGCAAACATT.

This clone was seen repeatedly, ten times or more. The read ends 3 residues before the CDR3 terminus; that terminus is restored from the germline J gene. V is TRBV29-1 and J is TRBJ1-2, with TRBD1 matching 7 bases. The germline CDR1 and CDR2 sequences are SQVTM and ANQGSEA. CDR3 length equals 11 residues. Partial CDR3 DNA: TGCAGCGGAGAGACAGGGTACGGC. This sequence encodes CSGETGYG. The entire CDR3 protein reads CSGETGYGYTF.

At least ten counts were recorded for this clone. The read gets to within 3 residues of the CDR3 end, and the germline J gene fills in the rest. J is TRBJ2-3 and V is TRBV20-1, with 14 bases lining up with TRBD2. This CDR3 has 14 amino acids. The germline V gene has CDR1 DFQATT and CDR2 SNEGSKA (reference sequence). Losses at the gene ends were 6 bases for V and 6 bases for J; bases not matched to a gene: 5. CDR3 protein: CSARGLAGADTQYF. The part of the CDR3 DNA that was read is TGCAGTGCAAGGGGACTAGCGGGAGCTGATACG.

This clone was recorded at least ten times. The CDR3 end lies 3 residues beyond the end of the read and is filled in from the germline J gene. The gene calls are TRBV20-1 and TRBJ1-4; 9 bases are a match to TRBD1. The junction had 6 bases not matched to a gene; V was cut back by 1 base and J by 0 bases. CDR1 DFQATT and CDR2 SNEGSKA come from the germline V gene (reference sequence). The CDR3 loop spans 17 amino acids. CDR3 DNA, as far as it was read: TGCAGTGCTAGAGGCCCGACAGGGGGTACAACTAATGAAAAA. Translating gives CSARGPTGGTTNEK. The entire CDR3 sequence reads CSARGPTGGTTNEKLFF.

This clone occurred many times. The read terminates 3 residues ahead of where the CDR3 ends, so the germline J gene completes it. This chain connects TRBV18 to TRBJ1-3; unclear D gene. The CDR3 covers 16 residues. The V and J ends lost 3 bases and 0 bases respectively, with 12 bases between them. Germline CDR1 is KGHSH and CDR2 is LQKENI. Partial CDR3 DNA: TGTGCCAGCTCACCTCCCAGATTAAGCTCTGGAAACACC. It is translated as CASSPPRLSSGNT. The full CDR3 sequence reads CASSPPRLSSGNTIYF.

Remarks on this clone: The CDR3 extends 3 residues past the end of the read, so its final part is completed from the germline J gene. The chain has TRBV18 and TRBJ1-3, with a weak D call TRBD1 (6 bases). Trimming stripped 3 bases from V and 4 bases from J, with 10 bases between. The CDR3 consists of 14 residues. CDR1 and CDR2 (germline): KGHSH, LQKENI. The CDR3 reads CASSPDRWGNTIYF. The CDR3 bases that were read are TGTGCCAGCTCACCCGACAGGTGGGGAAACACC.

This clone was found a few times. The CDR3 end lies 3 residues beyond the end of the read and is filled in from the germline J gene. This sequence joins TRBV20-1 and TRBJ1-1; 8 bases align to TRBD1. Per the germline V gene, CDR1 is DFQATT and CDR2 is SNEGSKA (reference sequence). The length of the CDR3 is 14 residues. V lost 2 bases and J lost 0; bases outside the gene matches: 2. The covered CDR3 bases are TGCAGTGCTAGACGGGACAGGATGAACACTGAA. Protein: CSARRDRMNTE. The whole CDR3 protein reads CSARRDRMNTEAFF.

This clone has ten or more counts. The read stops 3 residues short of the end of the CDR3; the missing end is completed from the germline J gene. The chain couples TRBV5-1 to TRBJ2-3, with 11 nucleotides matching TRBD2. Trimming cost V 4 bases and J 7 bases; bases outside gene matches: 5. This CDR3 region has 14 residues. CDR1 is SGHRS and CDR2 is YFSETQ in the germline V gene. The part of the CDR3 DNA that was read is TGCGCCAGCAGCCCGGGGACTAGCGGAAATACG. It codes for CASSPGTSGNT. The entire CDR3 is CASSPGTSGNTQYF.

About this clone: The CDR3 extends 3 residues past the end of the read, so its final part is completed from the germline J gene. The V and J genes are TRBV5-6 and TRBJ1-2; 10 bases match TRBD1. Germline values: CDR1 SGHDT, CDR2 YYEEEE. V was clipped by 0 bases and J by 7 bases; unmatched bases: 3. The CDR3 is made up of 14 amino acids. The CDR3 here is CASSLGTGGFGYTF. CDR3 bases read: TGTGCCAGCAGCTTGGGGACAGGGGGATTTGGC.

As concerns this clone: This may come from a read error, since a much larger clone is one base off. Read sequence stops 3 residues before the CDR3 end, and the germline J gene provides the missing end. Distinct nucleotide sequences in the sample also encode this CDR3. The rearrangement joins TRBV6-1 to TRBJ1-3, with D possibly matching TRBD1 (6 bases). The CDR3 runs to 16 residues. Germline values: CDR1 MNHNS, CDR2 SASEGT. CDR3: CASREYTGSLGNTIYF. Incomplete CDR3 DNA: TGTGCCAGCAGAGAATACACAGGGTCTCTGGGAAACACG.

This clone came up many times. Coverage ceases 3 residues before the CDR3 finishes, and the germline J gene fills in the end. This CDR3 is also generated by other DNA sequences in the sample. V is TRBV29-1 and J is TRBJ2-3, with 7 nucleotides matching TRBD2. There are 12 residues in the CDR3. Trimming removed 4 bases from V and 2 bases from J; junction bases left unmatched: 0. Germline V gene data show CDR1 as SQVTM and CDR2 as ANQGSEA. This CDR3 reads CSVGDYTDTQYF. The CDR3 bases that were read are TGCAGCGTTGGGGACTACACAGATACG.

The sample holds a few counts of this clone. CDR3 DNA (partial): TGTGCCAGCAGCCAGACCGGGTGGGATCAGCCC. Protein: CASSQTGWDQP. The entire CDR3 reads CASSQTGWDQPQHF. This rearrangement joins TRBV6-2 or TRBV6-3 to TRBJ1-5; D call uncertain. The read halts 3 residues ahead of the CDR3 end, with the missing end drawn from the germline J gene. The V gene's germline CDR1 is MNHEY and CDR2 SVGEGT. The V end lost 6 bases, the J end lost 5 bases, and 14 bases lay between the germline ends. This CDR3 spans 14 amino acids.

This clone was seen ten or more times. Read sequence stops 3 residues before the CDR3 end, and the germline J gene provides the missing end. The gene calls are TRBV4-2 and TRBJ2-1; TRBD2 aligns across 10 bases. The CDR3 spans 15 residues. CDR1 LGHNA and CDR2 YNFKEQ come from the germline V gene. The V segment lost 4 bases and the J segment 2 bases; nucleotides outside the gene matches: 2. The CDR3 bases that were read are TGTGCCAGCAGCCCTCTAGCGGGGGCCTACAATGAG. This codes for CASSPLAGAYNE. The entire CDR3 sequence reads CASSPLAGAYNEQFF.

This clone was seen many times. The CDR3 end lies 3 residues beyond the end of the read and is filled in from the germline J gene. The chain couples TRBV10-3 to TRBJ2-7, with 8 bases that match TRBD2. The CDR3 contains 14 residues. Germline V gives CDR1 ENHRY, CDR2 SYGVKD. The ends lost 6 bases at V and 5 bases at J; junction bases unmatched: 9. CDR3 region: CAIRSGTRGDEQYF. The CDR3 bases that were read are TGTGCCATCAGGTCCGGGACTAGGGGAGACGAG.

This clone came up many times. The CDR3 reads CASSQQSGSYEQYF. The sequenced CDR3 bases are TGTGCCAGTAGCCAACAGAGCGGCTCCTACGAG. The chain links TRBV19 to TRBJ2-7, with D perhaps TRBD2 (5 bases). Read sequence stops 3 residues before the CDR3 end, and the germline J gene provides the missing end. Germline V lookup: CDR1 LNHDA, CDR2 SQIVND (reference sequence). Trimming took 6 bases from V and 0 from J, leaving 12 bases between them. CDR3 size: 14 residues.

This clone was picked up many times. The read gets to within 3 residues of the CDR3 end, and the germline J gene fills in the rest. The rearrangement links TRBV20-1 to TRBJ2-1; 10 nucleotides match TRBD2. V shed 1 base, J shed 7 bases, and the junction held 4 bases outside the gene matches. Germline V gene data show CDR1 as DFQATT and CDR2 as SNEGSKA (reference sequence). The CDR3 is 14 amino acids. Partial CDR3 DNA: TGCAGTGCTAGAGCGTCTAGCGGGAGAAATGAG. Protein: CSARASSGRNE. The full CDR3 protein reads CSARASSGRNEQFF.

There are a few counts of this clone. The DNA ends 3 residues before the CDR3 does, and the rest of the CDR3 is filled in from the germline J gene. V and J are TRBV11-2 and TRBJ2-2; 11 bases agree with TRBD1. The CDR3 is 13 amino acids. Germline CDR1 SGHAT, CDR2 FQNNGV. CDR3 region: CASSLGQGDKLFF. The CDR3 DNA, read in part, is TGTGCCAGCAGCCTGGGACAGGGGGATAAG.